A single sample is the source of the 15 T cell receptor beta chains below, sequenced in a study of blood T cells in healthy people across ages. Together with a sample-barcoded 5' primer, a J-beta primer mix was included in a second PCR lasting roughly 6 to 12 cycles. MiXCR, applied by TCRdb to the 5' RACE reads, yields one record per CDR3 protein. In the table there are about 2 million distinct CDR3 sequences, roughly 50% of which are singletons. Sequenced: blood. The source of these receptors is a woman between 35 and 50 years old in good health.

V usage is TRBV29-1 and J usage is TRBJ2-3; D possibly corresponds to TRBD1 (6 bases). There are 14 residues in the CDR3. V was clipped by 6 bases and J by 5 bases, with 18 bases between them. Germline V gene sequence: CDR1 SQVTM, CDR2 ANQGSEA. The CDR3 sequence: CSVDKQGRGDTQYF. CDR3 DNA: TGCAGCGTCGACAAACAGGGTAGAGGAGATACGCAGTATTTT.

The chain combines TRBV6-5 with TRBJ1-5, with a tentative D call TRBD1 (5 bases). This CDR3 region has 15 residues. Germline assignment: CDR1 MNHEY and CDR2 SVGAGI. V was cut by 5 bases and J by 5 bases, with 16 bases left in between. The CDR3 region has the DNA TGTGCCAGCAGTACGGGGGGGAGCCCTTATCAGCCCCAGCATTTT. Residues: CASSTGGSPYQPQHF.

The CDR3, as DNA: TGTGCCAGCAAGAGGACAGGGGTTTTTGTCGACGAGCAGTACTTC. Protein sequence: CASKRTGVFVDEQYF. The chain links TRBV2 to TRBJ2-7; 9 bases map to TRBD1. This CDR3 region has 15 residues. Germline CDR1 reads SNHLY; CDR2 reads FYNNEI. Unmatched junction bases numbered 12, after V lost 7 bases and J lost 5 bases.

This clonotype was observed once. A junction boundary mismatches the germline segment, possibly from a read error. In nucleotides, the CDR3 is TGTGCCAGCAGACAAGCCGGGACTAGCTTGGAGACCCAGTACTTC. Translation: CASRQAGTSLETQYF. The chain links TRBV14 to TRBJ2-5; 9 bases agree with TRBD2. This CDR3 has 15 amino acids. Germline values: CDR1 SGHDN, CDR2 FVKESK.

The chain has TRBV5-1 and TRBJ2-7, with D tentatively TRBD2 (6 bases). This CDR3 region has 13 residues. Per the germline V gene, CDR1 is SGHRS and CDR2 is YFSETQ. V was shortened by 6 bases and J by 3 bases, with 13 bases between the two germline ends. The CDR3 coding sequence is TGCGCCAGCAAGATAATCGGGAGCTACGAGCAGTACTTC. It codes for CASKIIGSYEQYF.

V gene TRBV3-1 combines with J gene TRBJ1-4; D is unresolved. The CDR3 has 15 residues. Trimming took off 2 bases at V and 3 bases at J, with 10 bases between the two ends. Germline lookup yields CDR1 LGHDT and CDR2 YNNKEL (reference sequence). CDR3 bases: TGTGCCAGCAGCCAATGGGTTGGAGCTAATGAAAAACTGTTTTTT. Its translation is CASSQWVGANEKLFF.

The chain has TRBV6-5 and TRBJ2-7; D possibly corresponds to TRBD1 (5 bases). Trimming left V 6 bases short and J 0 bases short, with 12 bases between. Per germline, CDR1 MNHEY and CDR2 SVGAGI. The CDR3 extends over 14 amino acids. CDR3 bases: TGTGCCAGCAGGCAGGGATATAGCTCCTACGAGCAGTACTTC. Amino acid sequence: CASRQGYSSYEQYF.

This clonotype came up many times. J is TRBJ2-7 and V is TRBV6-2 or TRBV6-3, with 7 bases that match TRBD1. Losses at the gene ends were 0 bases for V and 5 bases for J; bases not matched to a gene: 10. The CDR3 is 16 residues long. Germline CDR1 reads MNHEY; CDR2 reads SVGEGT. The CDR3 loop is CASSYSRTGDFHEQYF. As DNA, the CDR3 is TGTGCCAGCAGTTACTCCCGAACAGGGGATTTCCACGAGCAGTACTTC.

The chain carries TRBV27 and TRBJ1-1, with 9 bases that match TRBD1. Germline V gene data show CDR1 as MNHEY and CDR2 as SMNVEV (reference sequence). Trimming removed 8 bases from V and 1 base from J; junction bases left unmatched: 8. The CDR3 consists of 15 residues. CDR3 in DNA: TGTGCCAGCTCCTGGGACAGGGAGGGGAACACTGAAGCTTTCTTT. Protein: CASSWDREGNTEAFF.

The chain has TRBV7-9 and TRBJ2-3, with 7 positions matching TRBD1. Trimming took 4 bases from V and 2 from J; bases not matched to a gene: 6. The germline V gene encodes CDR1 SEHNR and CDR2 FQNEAQ (reference sequence). The CDR3 has 15 amino acids. For the CDR3, the DNA is TGTGCCAGCAGCTCCCACAGGGGAGCCACAGATACGCAGTATTTT. Translating gives CASSSHRGATDTQYF.

The chain recombines TRBV11-2 with TRBJ2-7; TRBD2 aligns across 7 bases. The CDR3 sequence is 16 residues long. After removal of 5 bases from V and 7 bases from J, the junction contained 17 bases not matched to a gene. Germline loops: CDR1 SGHAT, CDR2 FQNNGV. CDR3 residues: CASSTAGTTVYNEQYF. The CDR3 DNA reads as TGTGCCAGCAGCACCGCCGGGACTACGGTTTACAATGAGCAGTACTTC.

This clonotype was counted only a few times. This chain uses TRBV5-1 with TRBJ2-7; D call uncertain. The DNA matches TRBJ2-5 better at its end, which makes the J call doubtful. This CDR3 is 14 amino acids long. CDR1 and CDR2 (germline): SGHRS, YFSETQ. CDR3: CASSPDIAGETQYF. CDR3 sequence (DNA): TGCGCCAGCAGCCCAGACATCGCTGGTGAGACCCAGTACTTC.

This clonotype came up a few times. The chain joins TRBV11-1 to TRBJ2-7, with 8 bases lining up with TRBD1. V shed 6 bases, J shed 3 bases, and the junction held 10 bases outside the gene matches. Germline V gene data show CDR1 as SGHAT and CDR2 as FQDESV (reference sequence). The CDR3 covers 15 residues. The CDR3 loop is CASSKGRTGSYEQYF. CDR3 DNA: TGTGCCAGCAGTAAAGGGAGGACAGGGAGCTACGAGCAGTACTTC.

For the CDR3, the DNA is TGTGCCAGCAGGGGACAGCTACGAGGGAACACTGAAGCTTTCTTT. Its translation: CASRGQLRGNTEAFF. This rearrangement joins TRBV7-2 to TRBJ1-1, with TRBD1 identical over 7 bases. The junction had 8 bases not matched to a gene; V was cut back by 6 bases and J by 1 base. This CDR3 comprises 15 residues. From germline, CDR1 is SGHTA and CDR2 FQGNSA.

The chain joins TRBV3-1 to TRBJ1-1; possibly TRBD1 for D (5 bases). Trimming cost V 6 bases and J 0 bases, with 11 bases left between them. CDR1 is LGHDT, CDR2 YNNKEL, per germline (reference sequence). This CDR3 region has 14 residues. The DNA of the CDR3 is TGTGCCAGCAGGAACCCAGGGCTGAACACTGAAGCTTTCTTT. The encoded protein is CASRNPGLNTEAFF.